The 16 T cell receptor beta chains below all came from one sample that was sequenced in a study of cytomegalovirus exposure and HLA in healthy donors. Generated by immunoSEQ multiplex PCR, the TCRdb table keeps only in-frame clones and is missing some. The table includes 250,000 to 400,000 clones, 87% detected once. Sample: PBMCs. All receptors come from a young woman in good health and CMV-seropositive.

A few counts support this clone. The V call is TRBV27, the J call TRBJ1-2; tentative D call: TRBD1 (6 bases). The CDR3 sequence is 14 residues long. The ends were cut back, 6 bases at V and 0 bases at J, with 11 bases in the middle. Germline CDR1 MNHEY, CDR2 SMNVEV (reference sequence). The CDR3 nucleotides are TGTGCCAGCAGGCAGACAGGAGCTAACTATGGCTACACCTTC. Its protein product is CASRQTGANYGYTF.

The rearrangement links TRBV9 to TRBJ2-1, with TRBD2 identical over 7 bases. CDR3 length equals 15 residues. Germline CDR1 reads SGDLS; CDR2 reads YYNGEE. J lost 4 bases, V lost 4 bases, and 8 bases had no gene match. Written as DNA, the CDR3 is TGTGCCAGCAGCCCCGGGCTAGCGGAGTACAATGAGCAGTTCTTC. Translated, it gives CASSPGLAEYNEQFF.

V usage is TRBV5-1 and J usage is TRBJ2-7; TRBD2 agrees at 14 bases. Germline V CDR1 and CDR2: SGHRS, YFSETQ. V lost 0 bases and J lost 6; bases outside the gene matches: 2. CDR3 length: 15 amino acids. CDR3 sequence: CASSLGLAGGSEQYF. Here the CDR3 DNA reads TGCGCCAGCAGCTTGGGACTAGCGGGGGGGAGCGAGCAGTACTTC.

Only a few counts were recorded for this clone. The chain has TRBV6-5 and TRBJ2-7; D may be TRBD2 (6 bases). Germline CDR1 MNHEY, CDR2 SVGAGI. V lost 5 bases to trimming and J lost 7 bases, with 15 bases between them. The CDR3 runs 13 residues. Here the CDR3 reads CASSADYPREQYF. DNA of the CDR3: TGTGCCAGCAGTGCGGACTATCCTCGGGAGCAGTACTTC.

This rearrangement joins TRBV7-2 to TRBJ2-7; 11 bases line up with TRBD2. The CDR3 contains 17 residues. Trimming at V came to 5 bases and at J to 4 bases, leaving 13 bases not matched to a gene. CDR1 and CDR2 from the germline V gene are SGHTA and FQGNSA. This chain's CDR3 is CASSNGLLAGVMYEQYF. The DNA of the CDR3 is TGTGCCAGCAGCAATGGTTTACTAGCGGGAGTAATGTACGAGCAGTACTTC.

The CDR3 region is CASSYSQRGQETQYF. As DNA, the CDR3 is TGTGCCAGCAGTTACTCCCAGCGGGGACAAGAGACCCAGTACTTC. The chain employs TRBV6-5 and TRBJ2-5; TRBD2 agrees at 7 bases. Trimming cost V 0 bases and J 2 bases; bases outside gene matches: 3. The CDR3 spans 15 residues. CDR1 MNHEY and CDR2 SVGAGI come from the germline V gene.

The chain uses TRBV28 and TRBJ2-7; 8 bases fit TRBD2. Germline CDR1 MDHEN, CDR2 SYDVKM. The CDR3 is made up of 14 amino acids. V lost 6 bases, J lost 4 bases, and 8 bases stayed unmatched. CDR3 in amino acids: CASSLPGGAYEQYF. The CDR3 nucleotides read TGTGCCAGCAGCCTACCCGGGGGGGCTTACGAGCAGTACTTC. Full variable domain (remainder filled in from reference TRBV28 and TRBJ2-7): DVKVTQSSRYLVKRTGEKVFLECVQDMDHENMFWYRQDPGLGLRLIYFSYDVKMKEKGDIPEGYSVSREKKERFSLILESASTNQTSMYLCASSLPGGAYEQYFGPGTRLTVT.

In its sample, this clone was seen once. The CDR3 sequence is CASSVVGGRGSYNEQFF. CDR3 nucleotide sequence: TGTGCCAGCAGTGTAGTAGGCGGCAGGGGATCCTACAATGAGCAGTTCTTC. The chain couples TRBV28 to TRBJ2-1; D is perhaps TRBD1 (6 bases). V was trimmed by 5 bases and J by 1 base, leaving 18 bases between them. Per germline, CDR1 MDHEN and CDR2 SYDVKM. The CDR3 has 17 residues.

The rearrangement joins TRBV6-5 to TRBJ2-7; 7 nucleotides agree with TRBD2. V shed 7 bases and J 5 bases; nucleotides not matched to a gene: 8. Germline V gives CDR1 MNHEY, CDR2 SVGAGI. The CDR3 sequence is 13 residues long. The CDR3 here is CASTGAGRDEQYF. Written as DNA, the CDR3 is TGTGCCAGCACTGGGGCAGGGAGGGACGAGCAGTACTTC.

J is TRBJ2-6 and V is TRBV6-5; TRBD1 agrees at 7 bases. The trim removed 4 bases at V and 4 bases at J, leaving 7 bases unmatched. This CDR3 is built from 16 residues. Germline V gives CDR1 MNHEY, CDR2 SVGAGI. The CDR3 DNA reads TGTGCCAGCAGTTCAACAGGGGAGTCGGGGGCCAACGTCCTGACTTTC. Residues: CASSSTGESGANVLTF.

This clone was seen a single time. The V gene is TRBV20-1, the J gene TRBJ2-5, with D perhaps being TRBD1 or TRBD2 (5 bases each). The CDR3 is 11 residues long. The germline V and J ends were trimmed by 8 bases and 5 bases, with 12 bases remaining between them. Germline CDR1 DFQATT, CDR2 SNEGSKA (reference sequence). CDR3: CSTRRDETQYF. The CDR3 DNA reads as TGCAGTACCCGTAGGGACGAGACCCAGTACTTC.

The chain combines TRBV4-1 with TRBJ1-2; D unclear. Germline V gives CDR1 MGHRA, CDR2 YSYEKL. The CDR3 covers 14 residues. The V gene lost 1 base and the J gene lost 3 bases, with 9 bases spanning the gap. The CDR3 spells CASSQGGLHYGYTF. In DNA, the CDR3 is TGCGCCAGCAGCCAAGGCGGACTTCACTATGGCTACACCTTC.

The V and J genes are TRBV5-5 and TRBJ2-7; 11 nucleotides align to TRBD2. The CDR3 runs 16 residues. The V gene's germline CDR1 is SGHKS and CDR2 YYEKEE (reference sequence). V was pared by 0 bases and J by 4 bases, with 6 bases of the junction left unmatched. CDR3 bases: TGTGCCAGCAGCTTGGAGGGACTAGCGGAGGGGTACGAGCAGTACTTC. Its protein is CASSLEGLAEGYEQYF.

V is TRBV7-9 and J is TRBJ1-1, with D possibly matching TRBD1 (6 bases). The CDR3 is 15 amino acids. Trimming removed 6 bases from V and 4 bases from J, with 18 bases in between. Germline loops: CDR1 SEHNR, CDR2 FQNEAQ (reference sequence). The CDR3 DNA sequence: TGTGCCAGCAGGAAACAGGGCGGGGAGGTCACTGAAGCTTTCTTT. Its protein product is CASRKQGGEVTEAFF.

The chain carries TRBV6-1 and TRBJ1-5; D uncertain. In germline, CDR1 is MNHNS, CDR2 SASEGT. This CDR3 region has 15 residues. Trimming removed 1 base at V and 7 bases at J, with 14 bases between. CDR3 residues: CASSEGRGGRQPQHF. CDR3 sequence (DNA): TGTGCCAGCAGTGAAGGGCGCGGAGGGCGCCAGCCCCAGCATTTT.

V is TRBV28 and J is TRBJ2-7; D gene ambiguous. The V and J ends lost 6 bases and 3 bases respectively, with 12 bases between them. The CDR3 is made up of 13 amino acids. Per the germline V gene, CDR1 is MDHEN and CDR2 is SYDVKM. CDR3 protein: CASRQLERYEQYF. In DNA form, the CDR3 reads TGTGCCAGCAGACAGTTGGAGCGCTACGAGCAGTACTTC.